This is a list of T cell receptor beta chains from one sample in a study of T cell changes during pregnancy in multiple sclerosis. Method: immunoSEQ multiplex PCR; TCRdb's copy keeps in-frame clones and lacks some. The data hold about 38,000 clones, with 85% to 95% observed a single time. The sequencing here drew on CD4+ T cells from peripheral blood mononuclear cells, taken after pregnancy. These receptors were taken from a female donor in good health, enrolled as a control in a pregnancy study. Each CDR3 is given with its conserved first and last residue. Fields, in order: J gene, clone size, D gene, V gene, CDR3 DNA, CDR3 protein. D genes are given only for firm matches. For some rows the clone size is stated as once, few or many, or as a class when expanded; others skip it.

TRBJ2-6 NA NA TRBV19 TGTGCCAGTAGTGTCGGGGTGACGGGGGCCAACGTCCTGACTTTC CASSVGVTGANVLTF
TRBJ1-1 NA NA TRBV27 TGTGCCAGCAGCTGGCGGGGGAACACTGAAGCTTTCTTT CASSWRGNTEAFF
TRBJ1-5 NA TRBD1 TRBV6-6 TGTGCCAGCAGTTACAGGGGGCGCAATCAGCCCCAGCATTTT CASSYRGRNQPQHF
TRBJ2-7 NA TRBD2 TRBV11-3 TGTGCCAGCAGCCCCGGACTAGATTCGGGAGAGCAGTACTTC CASSPGLDSGEQYF
TRBJ1-1 NA TRBD1 TRBV27 TGTGCCAGCAGTGGACGAGGGGGCGCAGCTGATTCCAGTGAAGCTTTCTTT CASSGRGGAADSSEAFF
TRBJ2-2 NA TRBD2 TRBV5-4 TGTGCCAGCAGTACCGGGACTAGCGGGGGGAACACCGGGGAGCTGTTTTTT CASSTGTSGGNTGELFF
TRBJ2-2 NA TRBD1 TRBV10-3 TGTGCCATCAGTGAGGGGACAGCGAACACCGGGGAGCTGTTTTTT CAISEGTANTGELFF
TRBJ2-7 NA NA TRBV4-2 TGTGCCAGCAGCCAAGCCCTCCAGGGTCCCTACGAGCAGTACTTC CASSQALQGPYEQYF
TRBJ2-7 NA NA TRBV6-6 TGTGCCAGCAGCCCCGCGGGGTACACCTACGAGCAGTACTTC CASSPAGYTYEQYF
TRBJ2-7 NA TRBD1 TRBV19 TGTGCCAGTCGAAGGGACAGGGGGACGTACGAGCAGTACTTC CASRRDRGTYEQYF
TRBJ2-1 once TRBD2 TRBV14 TGTGCCAGCAGCCAAGATCGATCGGCTAGCGGGAGACGCTCCTACAATGAGCAGTTCTTC CASSQDRSASGRRSYNEQFF
TRBJ2-7 once TRBD2 TRBV10-3 TGTGCCATCAGTGAGTCTGACGGGGGACTAGCGGGCATGAGCTCCTACGAGCAGTACTTC CAISESDGGLAGMSSYEQYF
TRBJ2-7 NA NA TRBV5-1 TGCGCCAGCAGTCCCGGGCAGGGGTCCTACGAGCAGTACTTC CASSPGQGSYEQYF
TRBJ1-1 NA TRBD1 TRBV9 TGTGCCAGCAGCGTGGATGGGACAGCGAACACTGAAGCTTTCTTT CASSVDGTANTEAFF
TRBJ1-4 NA NA TRBV5-1 TGCGCCAGCAGCTTGGGTAGGGGACATAGTAATGAAAAACTGTTTTTT CASSLGRGHSNEKLFF
TRBJ1-1 NA TRBD1 TRBV28 TGTGCCAGCAGTCCCAGGACAGGGATGAACACTGAAGCTTTCTTT CASSPRTGMNTEAFF
TRBJ2-2 once NA TRBV2 TGTGCCAGCACCTACGGACTCAACACCGGGGAGCTGTTTTTT CASTYGLNTGELFF
TRBJ1-5 NA TRBD1 TRBV19 TGTGCCAGTAGGACAGGGGGGCGGGAGCCCCAGCATTTT CASRTGGREPQHF
TRBJ1-1 NA NA TRBV10-3 TGTGCCATCAGTGAGTCGGGCGGGGCCTCAAACACTGAAGCTTTCTTT CAISESGGASNTEAFF
TRBJ1-2 NA NA TRBV2 TGTGCCAGCAGTGAGTCGCGCTATGGCTACACCTTC CASSESRYGYTF
TRBJ2-7 NA NA TRBV11-3 TGTGCCAGCAGCTTGGCGGCCGCATCCTACGAGCAGTACTTC CASSLAAASYEQYF
TRBJ1-5 NA NA TRBV6-5 TGTGCCAGCAGTTTAAGCAATCAGCCCCAGCATTTT CASSLSNQPQHF
TRBJ1-2 once NA TRBV6-5 TGTGCCAGCAGTTACTCTCGGGGTAGTTACACCTTC CASSYSRGSYTF
TRBJ2-2 NA TRBD1 TRBV10-3 TGTGCCATCAGTGAGAGGGGACAGGGATCGGCCGGGGAGCTGTTTTTT CAISERGQGSAGELFF
TRBJ1-1 NA TRBD1 TRBV18 TGTGCCAGCTCAAATAACAGGGGGCTGAACACTGAAGCTTTCTTT CASSNNRGLNTEAFF
TRBJ1-2 NA TRBD1 TRBV4-3 TGCGCCAGCAGCCAAGATCTAGGACAGGGGGCATTTGGCTACACCTTC CASSQDLGQGAFGYTF
TRBJ1-3 NA NA TRBV9 TGTGCCAGCAGCGTAGGGGCGGGAGTTAACACCATATATTTT CASSVGAGVNTIYF
TRBJ2-1 NA NA TRBV9 TGTGCCAGCAGCGCCCAGGACCACCAAACAGGGATCTCCTACAATGAGCAGTTCTTC CASSAQDHQTGISYNEQFF
TRBJ2-7 NA TRBD1 TRBV30 TGTGCCTGGAGTGTATACGGGACAGGGTCCTACGAGCAGTACTTC CAWSVYGTGSYEQYF
TRBJ1-1 once NA TRBV10-3 TGTGCCATCAGCAAGGAGGAGGACACTGAAGCTTTCTTT CAISKEEDTEAFF
TRBJ2-2 NA NA TRBV18 TGTGCCAGCTCACCACCAAAGGGGGCGAACACCGGGGAGCTGTTTTTT CASSPPKGANTGELFF
TRBJ2-1 NA TRBD2 TRBV4-3 TGCGCCAGCAGCCATGGGTCACTCGGTAGCGGGTTCTCCTACAATGAGCAGTTCTTC CASSHGSLGSGFSYNEQFF
TRBJ1-3 NA TRBD1 TRBV18 TGTGCCAGCTCACCGGGACAGGGTTCTAACACCATATATTTT CASSPGQGSNTIYF
TRBJ1-4 NA NA TRBV27 TGTGCCAGCAGCGGGGGATTCTCAACTAATGAAAAACTGTTTTTT CASSGGFSTNEKLFF
TRBJ2-3 NA TRBD1 TRBV4-1 TGCGCCAGCAGCCAACCCGGACAGGGGTCGGATACGCAGTATTTT CASSQPGQGSDTQYF
TRBJ2-7 NA TRBD2 TRBV6-5 TGTGCCAGCAGTTATAGCGGGGTCAGCTCCTACGAGCAGTACTTC CASSYSGVSSYEQYF
TRBJ1-3 NA NA TRBV30 TGTGCCTGGATGTCAGAGGACTCTGGAAACACCATATATTTT CAWMSEDSGNTIYF
TRBJ1-6 once NA TRBV4-3 TGCGCCAGCAGCCAAGGCGATCTGGGGCTCTCCTATAATTCACCCCTCCACTTT CASSQGDLGLSYNSPLHF
TRBJ2-1 NA TRBD2 TRBV11-2 TGTGCCAGCAGCTTAGCCCCCTCTAGCGGGGGGGCGAATGAGCAGTTCTTC CASSLAPSSGGANEQFF
TRBJ1-1 NA TRBD1 TRBV7-9 TGTGCCAGCAGCGGAGGGACAGGAAAAGCTTTCTTT CASSGGTGKAFF
TRBJ1-5 NA TRBD1 TRBV5-5 TGTGCCAGCACCACTGGACAGGGAAGCAATCAGCCCCAGCATTTT CASTTGQGSNQPQHF
TRBJ1-2 NA TRBD1 TRBV6-1 TGTGCCAGCAGTGTCCACGACAGGGAGGGCTACACCTTC CASSVHDREGYTF
TRBJ1-6 NA TRBD1 TRBV6-4 TGTGCCAGCAGTGACTCCGGGACAGCCGATAATTCACCCCTCCACTTT CASSDSGTADNSPLHF
TRBJ1-4 NA NA TRBV5-4 TGTGCCAGCAGCTTCGGAGGGGTTAATGAAAAACTGTTTTTT CASSFGGVNEKLFF
TRBJ2-7 NA TRBD1 TRBV6-1 TGTGCCAGCACCCCCGCAGGGGGCGGATACGAGCAGTACTTC CASTPAGGGYEQYF
TRBJ2-7 NA NA TRBV6-5 TGTGCCAGCAGTTACCGGGTGGGGAGCTCCTACGAGCAGTACTTC CASSYRVGSSYEQYF
TRBJ2-3 NA NA TRBV5-8 TGTGCCAGCAGCTCTGGTACGGGAGTGAACACAGATACGCAGTATTTT CASSSGTGVNTDTQYF
TRBJ2-7 NA TRBD1 TRBV10-2 TGCGCCAGCAGTGTGGGGACAGGGGGTTCCGAGCAGTACTTC CASSVGTGGSEQYF
TRBJ1-5 once NA TRBV7-2 TGTGCCAGCAGCTTGGCAGGGGTCCTTAGCAATCAGCCCCAGCATTTT CASSLAGVLSNQPQHF
TRBJ1-4 NA NA TRBV28 TGTGCCAGCAGTTCCCCGGGCCTCACAGGGGAAAAACTGTTTTTT CASSSPGLTGEKLFF
TRBJ2-2 NA NA TRBV9 TGTGCCAGCAGCGTAGATCATCGGAGGGGGGAGCTGTTTTTT CASSVDHRRGELFF
TRBJ2-7 NA TRBD1 TRBV6-5 TGTGCCAGCAGACGGACAGGGTCCTACGAGCAGTACTTC CASRRTGSYEQYF
TRBJ1-2 NA NA TRBV7-9 TGTGCCAGCAGCTTTGGACAGCTCTATGGCTACACCTTC CASSFGQLYGYTF
TRBJ2-2 NA NA TRBV7-9 TGTGCCAGCAGCTTGGGGGCGCGGAACACCGGGGAGCTGTTTTTT CASSLGARNTGELFF
TRBJ1-2 NA TRBD1 TRBV6-5 TGTGCCAGCAGCCGGGGACAGCCCGGGGGCTACACCTTC CASSRGQPGGYTF
TRBJ2-2 few TRBD2 TRBV6-1 TGTGCCAGCAGTGAAGTCCTAGCGGGAGCCCCCGGGGAGCTGTTTTTT CASSEVLAGAPGELFF
TRBJ2-3 NA TRBD2 TRBV30 TGTGCCTGGAGTGTACTCGGCGGGGGAGCCACAGATACGCAGTATTTT CAWSVLGGGATDTQYF
TRBJ2-6 NA NA TRBV7-8 TGTGCCAGCAGCCGGGGTCTTGCCGGGGCCAACGTCCTGACTTTC CASSRGLAGANVLTF
TRBJ1-2 once NA TRBV18 TGTGCCAGCTCACCTGAAGGGGGAGGCTACACCTTC CASSPEGGGYTF